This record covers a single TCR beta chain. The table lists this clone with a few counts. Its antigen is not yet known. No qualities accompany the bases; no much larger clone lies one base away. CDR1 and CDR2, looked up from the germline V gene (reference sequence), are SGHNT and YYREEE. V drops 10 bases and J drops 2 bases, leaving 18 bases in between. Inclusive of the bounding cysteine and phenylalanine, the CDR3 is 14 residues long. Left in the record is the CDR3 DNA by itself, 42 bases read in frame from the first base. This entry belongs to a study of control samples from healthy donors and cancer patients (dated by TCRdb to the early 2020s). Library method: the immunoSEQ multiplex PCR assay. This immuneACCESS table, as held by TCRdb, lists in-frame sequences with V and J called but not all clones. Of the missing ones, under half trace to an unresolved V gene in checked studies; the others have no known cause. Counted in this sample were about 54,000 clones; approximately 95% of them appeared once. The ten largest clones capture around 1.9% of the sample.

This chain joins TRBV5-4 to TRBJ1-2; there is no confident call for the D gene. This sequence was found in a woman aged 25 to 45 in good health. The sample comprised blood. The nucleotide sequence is TGTGCCGCCAAAGGGCCCGATTACAACTATGGCTACACCTTC. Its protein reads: CAAKGPDYNYGYTF.